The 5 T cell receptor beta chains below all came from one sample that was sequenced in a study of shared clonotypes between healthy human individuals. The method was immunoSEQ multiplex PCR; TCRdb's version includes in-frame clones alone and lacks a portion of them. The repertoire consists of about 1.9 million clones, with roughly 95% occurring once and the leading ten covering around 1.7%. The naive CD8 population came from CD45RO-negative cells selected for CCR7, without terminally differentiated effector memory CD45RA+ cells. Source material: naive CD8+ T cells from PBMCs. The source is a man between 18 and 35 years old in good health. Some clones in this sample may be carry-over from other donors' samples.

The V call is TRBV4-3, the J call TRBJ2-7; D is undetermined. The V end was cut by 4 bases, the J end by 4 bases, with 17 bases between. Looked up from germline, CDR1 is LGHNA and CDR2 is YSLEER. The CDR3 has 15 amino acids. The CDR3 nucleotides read TGCGCCAGCAGCCTTGGGTCCAAGGCCTTATACGAGCAGTACTTC. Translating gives CASSLGSKALYEQYF.

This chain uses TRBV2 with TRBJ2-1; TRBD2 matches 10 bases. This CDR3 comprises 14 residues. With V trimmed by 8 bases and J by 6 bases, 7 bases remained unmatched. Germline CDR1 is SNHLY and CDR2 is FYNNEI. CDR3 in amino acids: CASPASGSINEQFF. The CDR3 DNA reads TGTGCCAGCCCGGCTAGCGGGAGTATCAATGAGCAGTTCTTC.

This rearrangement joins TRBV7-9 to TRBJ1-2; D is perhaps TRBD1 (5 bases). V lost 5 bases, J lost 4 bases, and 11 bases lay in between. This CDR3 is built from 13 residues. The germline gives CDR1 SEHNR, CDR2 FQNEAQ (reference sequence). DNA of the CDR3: TGTGCCAGCAGCCCGTCCGACAGCTATGGCTACACCTTC. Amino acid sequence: CASSPSDSYGYTF.

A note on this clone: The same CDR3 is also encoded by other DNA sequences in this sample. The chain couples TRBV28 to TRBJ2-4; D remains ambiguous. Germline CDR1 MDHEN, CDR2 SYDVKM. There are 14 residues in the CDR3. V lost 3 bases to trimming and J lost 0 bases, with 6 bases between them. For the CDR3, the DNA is TGTGCCAGCAGTTTGGGCGTAGCCAAAAACATTCAGTACTTC. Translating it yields CASSLGVAKNIQYF.

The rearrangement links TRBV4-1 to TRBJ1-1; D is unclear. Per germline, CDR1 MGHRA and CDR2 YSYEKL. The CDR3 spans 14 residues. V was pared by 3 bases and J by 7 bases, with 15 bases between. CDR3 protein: CASSQIGGAHEAFF. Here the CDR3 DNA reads TGCGCCAGCAGCCAGATCGGAGGCGCACATGAAGCTTTCTTT.